A single T cell receptor (beta chain) is shown here with its context. These data originate in a study of shared clonotypes between healthy human individuals. The wider study: CD4 naive cells filled three plates per donor, CD4 memory three, CD8 naive two and CD8 memory one.

The V gene's germline CDR1 is GTSNPN and CDR2 SVGIG (reference sequence). V lost 7 bases and J lost 2; bases outside the gene matches: 12. The CDR3 length is 15 residues. Sequencing used immunoSEQ multiplex PCR; TCRdb keeps in-frame clones, though not all of them. The table lists 1.4 million or so clones, 98% of them singletons. This TCR came from a man aged 25-40 years in good health. The sequencing sample was made of naive CD4+ T cells sorted from blood. Noted subset: CD45RA+ positively selected. The gene calls are TRBV30 and TRBJ2-7; 9 nucleotides agree with TRBD1. The CDR3 spells CAFDRGGTITYEQYF. CDR3 nucleotide sequence: TGTGCCTTCGACAGGGGGGGGACTATAACCTACGAGCAGTACTTC.